This section outlines one T cell receptor beta chain sequence together with its context. Germline CDR1 reads MNHEY; CDR2 reads SVGAGI. The CDR3 extends over 12 amino acids. Trimming at V came to 8 bases and at J to 6 bases, leaving 1 base not matched to a gene. The data originate from a study of blood T cell repertoires in COVID-19. As for the study in general: Specimens from acute and convalescent COVID-19 originated in the United States, Italy and Spain.

Per the authors' pipeline: Amplification of reference gene primers was used by the study to estimate nucleated cell counts. Libraries were prepared by immunoSEQ multiplex PCR; TCRdb keeps only in-frame clonotypes and omits some of them. V and J calls and clone size are as listed in that table; D and trimming were resolved from the DNA. The sample contains 150,000 to 200,000 clones, roughly 88% of which appear only once. The sequenced sample was peripheral blood. This receptor was taken from a woman older than 75 with active or convalescent COVID-19. The genes are TRBV6-5 and TRBJ1-6; 7 bases agree with TRBD1. CDR3 DNA sequence: TGTGCCAGCGGACAGGTTAATTCACCCCTCCACTTT. This gives the protein CASGQVNSPLHF.